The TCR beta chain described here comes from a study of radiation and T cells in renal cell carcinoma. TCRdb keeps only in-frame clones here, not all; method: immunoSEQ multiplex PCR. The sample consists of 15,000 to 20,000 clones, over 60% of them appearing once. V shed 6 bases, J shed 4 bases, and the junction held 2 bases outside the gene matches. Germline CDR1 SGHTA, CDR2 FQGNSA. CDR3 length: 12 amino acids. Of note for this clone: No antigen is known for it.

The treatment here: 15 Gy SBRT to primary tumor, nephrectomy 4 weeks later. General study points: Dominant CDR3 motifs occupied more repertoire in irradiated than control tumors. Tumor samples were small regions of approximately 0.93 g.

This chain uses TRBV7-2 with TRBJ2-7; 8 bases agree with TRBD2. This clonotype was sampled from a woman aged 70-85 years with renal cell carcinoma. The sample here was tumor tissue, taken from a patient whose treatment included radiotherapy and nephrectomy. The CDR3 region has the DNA TGTGCCAGCAGGCGGGAGGCGTACGAGCAGTACTTC. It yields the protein CASRREAYEQYF.